This paragraph reports one T cell receptor beta chain. A much larger clone differs by one base, so this may be a read error. Germline lookup yields CDR1 LGHDT and CDR2 YNNKEL (reference sequence). This CDR3 has 15 residues. J gave up 6 bases and V 2 bases, and 9 bases lay outside the gene matches. The sample is drawn from a study of type 1 regulatory T cells. Study as a whole: This in vitro CD4 product, T-allo10, is enriched for Tr1 cells and alloantigen-specific.

TCRdb re-derived calls from the reads in MiXCR, one entry per CDR3 protein. In the table there are 80,000 to 100,000 distinct CDR3 sequences, roughly a third of which are singletons. Sample: CD4+ T cells, either the whole sample or a sorted fraction (not recorded which). The clonotype comes from a human donor in good health. This chain joins TRBV3-1 and TRBJ2-7; 8 nucleotides align to TRBD2. The CDR3 DNA sequence: TGTGCCAGCAGCCAACAACTAGCGGTGGGCTGCGAGCAGTACTTC. Translation gives CASSQQLAVGCEQYF.